The 32 T cell receptor beta chains reported below all come from one sample, sequenced in a study of T cell repertoires in cytomegalovirus infection. TCRdb processed the reads anew with MiXCR; each CDR3 protein has one entry. The sample lists approximately 470,000 distinct CDR3 sequences, about 42% occurring once. These TCRs are of unknown antigen specificity. The material was cultured PBMCs, obtained from culture after CMV antigen stimulation. The receptors stem from a human donor in good health (CMV status not recorded). Some clones in this sample may be carry-over from other donors' samples.

V usage is TRBV18 and J usage is TRBJ2-7; D tentatively fits TRBD1 or TRBD2 (6 bases each). Germline values: CDR1 KGHSH, CDR2 LQKENI. V gave up 6 bases and J gave up 2 bases, with 14 bases separating them. The CDR3 contains 14 residues. The CDR3 loop is CASSTVGGPYEQYF. DNA for the CDR3: TGTGCCAGCTCGACCGTGGGGGGCCCCTACGAGCAGTACTTC.

Only a few counts were recorded for this clonotype. The CDR3 is CASSYSREQFPTDTQYF. The CDR3 region has the DNA TGTGCCAGCAGTTACTCGAGGGAACAATTCCCCACAGATACGCAGTATTTT. The chain recombines TRBV6-2 or TRBV6-3 with TRBJ2-3; D is perhaps TRBD2 (5 bases). The length of the CDR3 is 17 residues. CDR1 and CDR2 from the germline V gene are MNHEY and SVGEGT. The ends were cut back, 0 bases at V and 2 bases at J, with 15 bases in the middle.

The rearrangement joins TRBV5-4 to TRBJ2-1, with 8 bases lining up with TRBD2. The CDR3 consists of 15 residues. Germline CDR1 reads SGHNT; CDR2 reads YYREEE (reference sequence). Trimming cost V 5 bases and J 2 bases; bases outside gene matches: 6. The DNA of the CDR3 is TGTGCCAGCAGTGCGAGCGGGGGCCCCTACAATGAGCAGTTCTTC. Amino acid sequence: CASSASGGPYNEQFF.

This clonotype was observed many times. V is TRBV7-2 and J is TRBJ2-5; D tentatively fits TRBD1 or TRBD2 (5 bases each). Trimming left V 5 bases short and J 5 bases short, with 18 bases between. In germline, CDR1 is SGHTA, CDR2 FQGNSA. The CDR3 sequence is 15 residues long. Written as DNA, the CDR3 is TGTGCCAGCAGCAAACCGGGGCCAAGTTGGGAGACCCAGTACTTC. Its protein product is CASSKPGPSWETQYF.

This rearrangement joins TRBV6-1 to TRBJ2-5; unclear D gene. Germline CDR1 reads MNHNS; CDR2 reads SASEGT. V was shortened by 6 bases and J by 4 bases, with 12 bases between the two germline ends. This CDR3 has 13 amino acids. The CDR3 bases are TGTGCCAGCAGCGCGAAGAACATAGAGACCCAGTACTTC. This codes for CASSAKNIETQYF.

This clonotype was counted a few times. This chain connects TRBV6-1 to TRBJ1-2; D possibly corresponds to TRBD1 (6 bases). Germline lookup yields CDR1 MNHNS and CDR2 SASEGT. V lost 9 bases and J lost 2, with 22 bases in between. CDR3 length: 16 residues. The CDR3 reads CASGQSKGGSNYGYTF. The CDR3 nucleotides are TGTGCCAGTGGACAATCTAAGGGGGGATCCAACTATGGCTACACCTTC.

The rearrangement uses TRBV5-6 and TRBJ2-1; TRBD2 is a possible D gene (6 bases). The CDR3 is made up of 15 amino acids. Germline CDR1 and CDR2: SGHDT and YYEEEE. V dropped 5 bases and J dropped 4 bases, with 16 bases sitting between them. CDR3 nucleotides: TGTGCCAGCAGTGGCGGGGCAGTACGGTACAATGAGCAGTTCTTC. Translating it yields CASSGGAVRYNEQFF. Using reference TRBV5-6 and TRBJ2-1 for the parts outside the CDR3, the full variable domain is DAGVTQSPTHLIKTRGQQVTLRCSPKSGHDTVSWYQQALGQGPQFIFQYYEEEERQRGNFPDRFSGHQFPNYSSELNVNALLLGDSALYLCASSGGAVRYNEQFFGPGTRLTVL.

The genes are TRBV2 and TRBJ1-4; 9 nucleotides agree with TRBD1. Trimming at V came to 6 bases and at J to 6 bases, leaving 5 bases not matched to a gene. CDR1 is SNHLY, CDR2 FYNNEI, per germline. The CDR3 length is 14 residues. The CDR3 DNA reads TGTGCCAGCAGGCAAGACAGGGGGGATGAAAAACTGTTTTTT. Encoded protein: CASRQDRGDEKLFF.

The J gene is TRBJ2-3, the V gene TRBV18, with a tentative D call TRBD2 (5 bases). The V end was cut by 4 bases, the J end by 1 base, with 12 bases between. This CDR3 is built from 15 residues. Germline V gives CDR1 KGHSH, CDR2 LQKENI. As DNA, the CDR3 is TGTGCCAGCTCACTAAAACTAGTACGCACAGATACGCAGTATTTT. Amino acids: CASSLKLVRTDTQYF.

This clonotype was picked up a small number of times. CDR3 bases: TGTGCCAGCAGCTTTCTTACAGGGGCTCAGCCCCAGCATTTT. Residues: CASSFLTGAQPQHF. The chain combines TRBV7-2 with TRBJ1-5, with 7 nucleotides matching TRBD1. CDR1 SGHTA and CDR2 FQGNSA come from the germline V gene. V lost 3 bases, J lost 6 bases, and 5 bases stayed unmatched. The CDR3 length is 14 residues.

This clonotype was found a few times. CDR3 DNA: TGTGCCAGTAGTATAGACGGACCCCCGGTAGATGAGCAGTTCTTC. Translating gives CASSIDGPPVDEQFF. The V and J genes are TRBV19 and TRBJ2-1, with D hard to call. CDR1 is LNHDA, CDR2 SQIVND, per germline (reference sequence). V gave up 0 bases and J gave up 8 bases, with 14 bases separating them. The CDR3 has 15 residues.

The chain combines TRBV19 with TRBJ2-1; D ambiguous. V dropped 3 bases and J dropped 10 bases, with 13 bases sitting between them. The CDR3 sequence is 13 residues long. Per the germline V gene, CDR1 is LNHDA and CDR2 is SQIVND (reference sequence). CDR3 loop: CASSIRKAPEQFF. The CDR3 bases are TGTGCCAGTAGTATCCGGAAGGCCCCAGAGCAGTTCTTC.

This clonotype was seen only a few times. The V gene is TRBV6-1, the J gene TRBJ2-7; a possible D gene is TRBD2 (5 bases). Germline V gene data show CDR1 as MNHNS and CDR2 as SASEGT. V was cut by 4 bases and J by 3 bases, with 19 bases left in between. The CDR3 is 16 residues long. For the CDR3, the DNA is TGTGCCAGCAGTGCCCCGGGGTCTAAGAGGCGCTACGAGCAGTACTTC. It translates to CASSAPGSKRRYEQYF.

The chain is built from TRBV20-1 and TRBJ2-5; 7 nucleotides agree with TRBD1. Looked up from germline, CDR1 is DFQATT and CDR2 is SNEGSKA (reference sequence). The CDR3 sequence is 12 residues long. V dropped 2 bases and J dropped 7; count of bases not matched to a gene: 4. The CDR3 DNA reads TGCAGTGCTAGAAGGACAGGTGGGACCCAGTACTTC. It encodes CSARRTGGTQYF.

The table lists this clonotype with a few counts. V and J are TRBV6-1 and TRBJ2-5; 8 bases agree with TRBD1. V lost 2 bases and J lost 4; bases outside the gene matches: 3. The CDR3 has 14 residues. Germline V gene lookup returns CDR1 MNHNS and CDR2 SASEGT. The CDR3 nucleotides read TGTGCCAGCAGTGAACGGACAGGGAGAGAGACCCAGTACTTC. It yields the protein CASSERTGRETQYF.

The V gene is TRBV7-9, the J gene TRBJ2-1; 12 positions agree with TRBD2. CDR3 length equals 18 residues. The germline gives CDR1 SEHNR, CDR2 FQNEAQ (reference sequence). Trimming removed 7 bases from V and 0 bases from J; junction bases left unmatched: 10. CDR3 sequence (DNA): TGTGCCAGCACCTCGACTAGCGGGAGTCCTAGCTCCTACAATGAGCAGTTCTTC. Its translation is CASTSTSGSPSSYNEQFF.

This clonotype has just a few counts. V usage is TRBV6-2 or TRBV6-3 and J usage is TRBJ2-3; D might be TRBD2 (6 bases). The CDR3 has 16 residues. Trimming took off 3 bases at V and 4 bases at J, with 17 bases between the two ends. CDR1 and CDR2 from the germline V gene are MNHEY and SVGEGT. The CDR3 nucleotides read TGTGCCAGCAGTTATCCGGCCTGGCGCGGGGCAGATACGCAGTATTTT. Protein product: CASSYPAWRGADTQYF.

The V and J genes are TRBV7-6 and TRBJ2-5, with D uncertain. V was pared by 1 base and J by 3 bases, with 6 bases between. The CDR3 totals 13 residues. The V gene's germline CDR1 is SGHVS and CDR2 FNYEAQ. CDR3 in amino acids: CASSLDAKETQYF. The CDR3 DNA is TGTGCCAGCAGCTTAGACGCTAAAGAGACCCAGTACTTC. Looking up the rest from reference TRBV7-6 and TRBJ2-5 gives the full variable domain: GAGVSQSPRYKVTKRGQDVALRCDPISGHVSLYWYRQALGQGPEFLTYFNYEAQQDKSGLPNDRFSAERPEGSISTLTIQRTEQRDSAMYRCASSLDAKETQYFGPGTRLLVL.

The chain joins TRBV2 to TRBJ1-2; TRBD1 matches 10 bases. Germline V CDR1 and CDR2: SNHLY, FYNNEI. V was clipped by 5 bases and J by 4 bases; unmatched bases: 7. CDR3 length equals 15 residues. The CDR3 sequence: CASSPDRGEVYGYTF. Written as DNA, the CDR3 is TGTGCCAGCAGTCCGGACAGGGGGGAGGTCTATGGCTACACCTTC.

The V call is TRBV7-2, the J call TRBJ1-5, with 7 bases identical to TRBD1. In germline, CDR1 is SGHTA, CDR2 FQGNSA. V lost 5 bases and J lost 6; bases outside the gene matches: 10. This CDR3 has 15 amino acids. CDR3 protein: CASSPQGVGVQPQHF. In nucleotides, the CDR3 is TGTGCCAGCAGCCCCCAGGGGGTCGGTGTTCAGCCCCAGCATTTT.

The chain recombines TRBV11-2 with TRBJ2-7, with 8 bases aligning to TRBD2. The trim removed 1 base at V and 11 bases at J, leaving 16 bases unmatched. The CDR3 runs to 16 residues. Germline V gene sequence: CDR1 SGHAT, CDR2 FQNNGV. In nucleotides, the CDR3 is TGTGCCAGCAGCTTAGGTGGGGCCGCTAGCGGGCCAGGAGAGTACTTC. Protein: CASSLGGAASGPGEYF.

V and J are TRBV7-8 and TRBJ2-5; 7 positions agree with TRBD2. Per the germline V gene, CDR1 is SGHVS and CDR2 is FQNEAQ. This CDR3 has 15 amino acids. Losses at the gene ends were 3 bases for V and 3 bases for J; bases not matched to a gene: 7. This chain's CDR3 is CASSFTRESKETQYF. As DNA, the CDR3 is TGTGCCAGCAGCTTTACGCGGGAGTCGAAAGAGACCCAGTACTTC.

DNA for the CDR3: TGTGCCAGCAGCGCCGGGACTACGTTATCTGAGCAGTTCTTC. This encodes CASSAGTTLSEQFF. This chain joins TRBV25-1 and TRBJ2-1; 7 nucleotides match TRBD2. After removal of 6 bases from V and 9 bases from J, the junction contained 11 bases not matched to a gene. This CDR3 spans 14 amino acids. Germline V gene sequence: CDR1 MGHDK, CDR2 SYGVNS.

This clonotype was counted only a few times. The chain combines TRBV2 with TRBJ2-1; 7 bases line up with TRBD2. CDR1 is SNHLY, CDR2 FYNNEI, per germline. The V and J ends lost 6 bases and 3 bases, in that order; junction bases with no gene match: 11. This CDR3 is 16 amino acids long. In DNA form, the CDR3 reads TGTGCCAGCAGCCAAGTCAGGCTAGCGGTCTACAATGAGCAGTTCTTC. It yields the protein CASSQVRLAVYNEQFF.

This clonotype was seen a few times. The rearrangement links TRBV7-2 to TRBJ2-1, with D possibly being TRBD2 (6 bases). This CDR3 comprises 15 residues. Trimming left V 5 bases short and J 6 bases short, with 17 bases between. The V gene's germline CDR1 is SGHTA and CDR2 FQGNSA. In DNA, the CDR3 is TGTGCCAGCAGCCCTGATGGCGGGACCCGCAATGAGCAGTTCTTC. This gives the protein CASSPDGGTRNEQFF.

The CDR3 sequence: CASSFSRTGGNIQYF. The CDR3 DNA follows: TGTGCCAGCAGCTTCTCTAGGACAGGAGGAAACATTCAGTACTTC. The chain uses TRBV7-4 and TRBJ2-4; 7 bases map to TRBD1. The CDR3 sequence is 15 residues long. Germline V CDR1 and CDR2: SGHVT, SQSDAQ. Trimming removed 3 bases from V and 6 bases from J; junction bases left unmatched: 8.

In this sample, this clonotype turned up a few times. J is TRBJ2-1 and V is TRBV11-2; D not resolved. The germline gives CDR1 SGHAT, CDR2 FQNNGV. V lost 3 bases and J 8 bases, leaving 11 bases between the germline ends. This CDR3 is 13 amino acids long. The CDR3 loop reads CASSFLKEDEQFF. The CDR3 bases are TGTGCCAGCAGCTTCTTAAAAGAGGATGAGCAGTTCTTC. Full variable domain (rest looked up from reference TRBV11-2 and TRBJ2-1): EAGVAQSPRYKIIEKRQSVAFWCNPISGHATLYWYQQILGQGPKLLIQFQNNGVVDDSQLPKDRFSAERLKGVDSTLKIQPAKLEDSAVYLCASSFLKEDEQFFGPGTRLTVL.

The gene calls are TRBV19 and TRBJ2-2, with a tentative D call TRBD1 (6 bases). Trimming took off 5 bases at V and 3 bases at J, with 13 bases between the two ends. The CDR3 length is 15 residues. Germline values: CDR1 LNHDA, CDR2 SQIVND (reference sequence). For the CDR3, the DNA is TGTGCCAGTAGTCTCCGGACAGCCGACACCGGGGAGCTGTTTTTT. Translation: CASSLRTADTGELFF. Full variable domain (remainder filled in from reference TRBV19 and TRBJ2-2): DGGITQSPKYLFRKEGQNVTLSCEQNLNHDAMYWYRQDPGQGLRLIYYSQIVNDFQKGDIAEGYSVSREKKESFPLTVTSAQKNPTAFYLCASSLRTADTGELFFGEGSRLTVL.

This chain connects TRBV6-1 to TRBJ2-7, with D unresolved. The germline V and J ends were trimmed by 6 bases and 8 bases, with 14 bases remaining between them. The germline V gene encodes CDR1 MNHNS and CDR2 SASEGT. The CDR3 has 12 amino acids. CDR3 sequence (DNA): TGTGCCAGCAGGTCCAGGCTAGTGAAGCAGTACTTC. It is translated as CASRSRLVKQYF.

The rearrangement links TRBV7-8 to TRBJ2-5; D not resolved. V lost 2 bases and J 3 bases, leaving 4 bases between the germline ends. Germline V gene lookup returns CDR1 SGHVS and CDR2 FQNEAQ. The CDR3 has 12 residues. For the CDR3, the DNA is TGTGCCAGCAGCTTAACGAAAGAGACCCAGTACTTC. Translating it yields CASSLTKETQYF.

V and J are TRBV5-4 and TRBJ2-3, with 12 bases identical to TRBD2. There are 16 residues in the CDR3. V lost 4 bases, J lost 5 bases, and 8 bases stayed unmatched. Germline values: CDR1 SGHNT, CDR2 YYREEE (reference sequence). The CDR3, as DNA: TGTGCCAGCAGCGGAACACTAGCGGGAGGAAGAGATACGCAGTATTTT. It is translated as CASSGTLAGGRDTQYF.

DNA for the CDR3: TGCGCCAGCAGCGCGGGACAGGCCTCTGAAAAACTGTTTTTT. This translates into CASSAGQASEKLFF. V is TRBV5-1 and J is TRBJ1-4; TRBD1 agrees at 8 bases. Trimming cost V 4 bases and J 7 bases; bases outside gene matches: 6. CDR1 is SGHRS, CDR2 YFSETQ, per germline. This CDR3 is 14 amino acids long.